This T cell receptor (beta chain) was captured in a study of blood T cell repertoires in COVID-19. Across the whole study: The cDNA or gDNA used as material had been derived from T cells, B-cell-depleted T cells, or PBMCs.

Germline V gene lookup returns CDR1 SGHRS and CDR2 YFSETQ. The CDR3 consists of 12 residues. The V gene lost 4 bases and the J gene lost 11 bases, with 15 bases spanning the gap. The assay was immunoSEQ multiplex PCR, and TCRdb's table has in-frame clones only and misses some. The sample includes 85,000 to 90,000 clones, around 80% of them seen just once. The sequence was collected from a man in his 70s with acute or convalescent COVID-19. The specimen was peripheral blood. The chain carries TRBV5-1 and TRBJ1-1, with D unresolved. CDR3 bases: TGCGCCAGCAGCCCGGCGGGCGCGGCTGCTTTCTTT. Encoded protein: CASSPAGAAAFF.